The 18 T cell receptor beta chains presented below share a single source sample, sequenced in a study of T cell changes during pregnancy in multiple sclerosis. The table came from immunoSEQ multiplex PCR; TCRdb's copy has only in-frame clones and leaves some out. Of fewer than 45,000 clones listed, roughly 90% were seen once; the top ten hold 0.67%. The specimen was CD4+ T cells from peripheral blood mononuclear cells, collected in the first trimester of pregnancy. The source is a female donor with multiple sclerosis, enrolled in a pregnancy study.

The chain carries TRBV7-2 and TRBJ1-5, with D possibly being TRBD1 (6 bases). In germline, CDR1 is SGHTA, CDR2 FQGNSA. This CDR3 region has 15 residues. Trimming took 2 bases from V and 3 from J, leaving 11 bases between them. CDR3 amino acids: CASSLRGGDNQPQHF. CDR3 bases: TGTGCCAGCAGCTTAAGAGGGGGTGACAATCAGCCCCAGCATTTT.

V and J are TRBV7-9 and TRBJ1-4; D might be TRBD1 (5 bases). Germline V gene sequence: CDR1 SEHNR, CDR2 FQNEAQ (reference sequence). V was pared by 2 bases and J by 4 bases, with 8 bases between. The CDR3 runs to 14 residues. The CDR3 DNA sequence: TGTGCCAGCAGCTTACGGGGGATTAATGAAAAACTGTTTTTT. It encodes CASSLRGINEKLFF.

This clone showed up just a few times. V and J are TRBV18 and TRBJ1-1; D gene ambiguous. The V gene's germline CDR1 is KGHSH and CDR2 LQKENI. Trimming took 0 bases from V and 6 from J, leaving 11 bases between them. This CDR3 contains 14 residues. The CDR3 loop reads CASSPPNGLPEAFF. The CDR3 DNA is TGTGCCAGCTCACCACCAAACGGTTTGCCTGAAGCTTTCTTT.

V gene TRBV28 combines with J gene TRBJ1-2, with 9 bases that match TRBD1. The CDR3 is 17 amino acids. CDR1 and CDR2 from the germline V gene are MDHEN and SYDVKM. The V gene end was trimmed by 6 bases and the J gene end by 7 bases; junction bases not matched to a gene: 18. The CDR3 sequence: CASRPLLGDREGIGYTF. The DNA of the CDR3 is TGTGCCAGCAGACCCCTGCTAGGGGACAGGGAGGGCATTGGCTACACCTTC.

This chain links TRBV4-2 with TRBJ1-2; D is undetermined. This CDR3 has 16 residues. V dropped 3 bases and J dropped 2 bases, with 16 bases sitting between them. CDR1 is LGHNA and CDR2 is YNFKEQ in the germline V gene. DNA for the CDR3: TGTGCCAGCAGCCAGCCAGGAATGAGGGTAAACTATGGCTACACCTTC. This encodes CASSQPGMRVNYGYTF.

J is TRBJ2-5 and V is TRBV6-1; TRBD2 matches at 14 bases. With 2 bases clipped from V and 2 bases from J, the junction kept 10 bases outside the gene matches. Looked up from germline, CDR1 is MNHNS and CDR2 is SASEGT. The CDR3 totals 19 residues. This CDR3 reads CASSERAGTSGSNQETQYF. For the CDR3, the DNA is TGTGCCAGCAGTGAAAGGGCTGGGACTAGCGGGAGCAATCAAGAGACCCAGTACTTC.

The chain uses TRBV6-5 and TRBJ1-5; weak D call: TRBD1 (6 bases). Trimming pared 7 bases from V and 1 base from J, leaving 14 bases between. Looked up from germline, CDR1 is MNHEY and CDR2 is SVGAGI. The CDR3 has 15 amino acids. The CDR3 region has the DNA TGTGCCAGCAAAGTGGGGCAGGGGAGCAATCAGCCCCAGCATTTT. This translates into CASKVGQGSNQPQHF.

The rearrangement uses TRBV5-1 and TRBJ2-3; D ambiguous. Germline values: CDR1 SGHRS, CDR2 YFSETQ. The V gene lost 0 bases and the J gene lost 3 bases, with 11 bases spanning the gap. The length of the CDR3 is 15 residues. The chain's CDR3 is CASSLGHSQTDTQYF. For the CDR3, the DNA is TGCGCCAGCAGCTTGGGACATTCGCAGACAGATACGCAGTATTTT.

About this clone: At one end the junction does not follow the germline gene, possibly because of a read error. This chain connects TRBV27 to TRBJ2-1; 9 bases fit TRBD1. Germline assignment: CDR1 MNHEY and CDR2 SMNVEV (reference sequence). This CDR3 has 16 residues. CDR3 in amino acids: CASRGRGQGSNNEQFF. CDR3 nucleotide sequence: TGTGCCAGCAGGGGTCGGGGACAGGGCTCCAACAATGAGCAGTTCTTC.

The gene calls are TRBV7-2 and TRBJ2-7; possibly TRBD2 for D (5 bases). There are 15 residues in the CDR3. V dropped 1 base and J dropped 4 bases, with 14 bases sitting between them. Germline V gene data show CDR1 as SGHTA and CDR2 as FQGNSA. The CDR3 spells CASSLDGAAGYEQYF. The CDR3 region has the DNA TGTGCCAGCAGCTTAGACGGTGCCGCGGGTTACGAGCAGTACTTC.

V usage is TRBV9 and J usage is TRBJ2-1, with TRBD2 as a possible D gene (5 bases). The germline V gene has CDR1 SGDLS and CDR2 YYNGEE. This CDR3 has 15 amino acids. Trimming stripped 4 bases from V and 2 bases from J, with 13 bases between. CDR3 DNA: TGTGCCAGCAGCTCCGGTCTAGCACCCTACAATGAGCAGTTCTTC. Its protein is CASSSGLAPYNEQFF.

The chain is built from TRBV12-2 and TRBJ2-7; the D call of TRBD2 is as the table states it, not checked on the DNA. TRBV12-2 is given as a pseudogene. This CDR3 region has 17 residues. This CDR3 reads CASRLVLTEQHSYEQYF. Written as DNA, the CDR3 is TGTGCAAGTCGCTTAGTCCTGACTGAGCAACACTCCTACGAGCAGTACTTC.

The V gene is TRBV2, the J gene TRBJ1-1; D unresolved. V lost 6 bases and J lost 4, with 12 bases in between. The CDR3 has 13 amino acids. Germline V CDR1 and CDR2: SNHLY, FYNNEI. The CDR3 DNA reads as TGTGCCAGCAGGTTGACACCTGGCACTGAAGCTTTCTTT. This sequence encodes CASRLTPGTEAFF.

The gene calls are TRBV7-2 and TRBJ2-7; D unresolved. Trimming removed 2 bases at V and 8 bases at J, with 10 bases between. There are 12 residues in the CDR3. CDR1 is SGHTA and CDR2 is FQGNSA in the germline V gene. In DNA form, the CDR3 reads TGTGCCAGCAGCTTAATAGCCGAGAAGCAGTACTTC. Encoded protein: CASSLIAEKQYF.

The chain couples TRBV5-5 to TRBJ2-1; 9 bases line up with TRBD1. V lost 4 bases and J lost 6; bases outside the gene matches: 11. In germline, CDR1 is SGHKS, CDR2 YYEKEE (reference sequence). This CDR3 comprises 16 residues. Written as DNA, the CDR3 is TGTGCCAGCAGCGGGGAGGGGACAGGGCTTGGCAATGAGCAGTTCTTC. Residues: CASSGEGTGLGNEQFF.

V and J are TRBV19 and TRBJ2-7; 8 bases are shared with TRBD1. The V segment lost 6 bases and the J segment 4 bases; nucleotides outside the gene matches: 8. The CDR3 is made up of 14 amino acids. Looked up from germline, CDR1 is LNHDA and CDR2 is SQIVND (reference sequence). The DNA for the CDR3 is TGTGCCAGTAGCGCCGGGACAGGTCGTTACGAGCAGTACTTC. This sequence encodes CASSAGTGRYEQYF.

This clone was seen a few times. J is TRBJ1-6 and V is TRBV4-1; perhaps TRBD1 as D (6 bases). CDR1 and CDR2 from the germline V gene are MGHRA and YSYEKL. The CDR3 spans 13 residues. The V and J ends lost 3 bases and 7 bases respectively, with 7 bases between them. The CDR3 region has the DNA TGCGCCAGCAGCCAGGGGGCGAATTCACCCCTCCACTTT. Protein: CASSQGANSPLHF.

The chain combines TRBV27 with TRBJ1-3, with D maybe TRBD1 (5 bases). This CDR3 is 14 amino acids long. V gave up 5 bases and J gave up 2 bases, with 10 bases separating them. Germline loops: CDR1 MNHEY, CDR2 SMNVEV (reference sequence). CDR3 nucleotides: TGTGCCAGCAGTCTCGGAGGGGCTGGAAACACCATATATTTT. This codes for CASSLGGAGNTIYF.